This T cell receptor beta chain is drawn from a study of cytomegalovirus exposure and HLA in healthy donors. General study points: TCR sequences were mostly rare, though some public TCRs occurred in many donors. The listing of approximately 160 TCR beta chains classed them as cytomegalovirus-associated.

Produced via immunoSEQ multiplex PCR; TCRdb's table is partial and in-frame only. The top ten hold around 1.6% of the sample, which has some 190,000 clones, about 84% seen once. The CDR3 loop spans 15 amino acids. The trim removed 7 bases at V and 4 bases at J, leaving 11 bases unmatched. Per the germline V gene, CDR1 is MNHEY and CDR2 is SVGAGI. Of note for this clone: Its antigen remains unknown.

The J gene is TRBJ1-1, the V gene TRBV6-5, with 8 nucleotides matching TRBD1. The sequencing sample was made of PBMCs. This sequence originates from a woman aged 18 to 35 in good health and CMV-seronegative. CDR3 sequence reads: CASTEEITGGTEAFF. The CDR3 DNA is TGTGCCAGCACCGAAGAAATCACAGGGGGCACTGAAGCTTTCTTT.